A single sample gave rise to the 3 T cell receptor beta chains below, sequenced in a study of blood T cell repertoires in COVID-19. Clones were read by immunoSEQ multiplex PCR, and TCRdb kept only the in-frame ones, dropping some. The table lists 47,000 or so clones, 82% of them singletons, with roughly 3% in the top ten. Sample: peripheral blood. The receptors were sampled from a woman in her fifties or sixties with acute or convalescent COVID-19.

The rearrangement joins TRBV27 to TRBJ2-3, with D perhaps TRBD2 (7 bases). The V gene lost 6 bases and the J gene lost 5 bases, with 18 bases spanning the gap. This CDR3 has 15 amino acids. Germline lookup yields CDR1 MNHEY and CDR2 SMNVEV (reference sequence). The CDR3 region is CASRMGALAQDTQYF. In DNA form, the CDR3 reads TGTGCCAGCAGAATGGGGGCACTAGCGCAAGATACGCAGTATTTT.

This clone was recorded a few times. V and J are TRBV19 and TRBJ1-2, with D tentatively TRBD1 (5 bases). The CDR3 sequence is 13 residues long. Deletions cut 5 bases from V and 4 bases from J, with 11 bases between. The germline V gene encodes CDR1 LNHDA and CDR2 SQIVND (reference sequence). This CDR3 is CASSPQGFYGYTF. CDR3 DNA: TGTGCCAGTAGTCCCCAGGGATTCTATGGCTACACCTTC.

The rearrangement links TRBV3-1 (or the pseudogene TRBV3-2) to TRBJ2-1; 11 positions match TRBD2. Germline loops: CDR1 LGHDT, CDR2 YNNKEL (reference sequence). V shed 0 bases, J shed 7 bases, and the junction held 5 bases outside the gene matches. The CDR3 runs to 16 residues. This chain's CDR3 is CASSQDRLAGLNEQFF. As DNA, the CDR3 is TGTGCCAGCAGCCAAGATCGACTAGCGGGACTAAATGAGCAGTTCTTC.